These T cell receptor beta chains were read from a single sample in a study of CD8+ T cells in alopecia areata. Repertoires were generated with immunoSEQ multiplex PCR, while TCRdb's copy carries only in-frame clones and drops some. The sample contains about 160,000 clones, around 71% of which appear only once. This specimen consisted of CD4+ T cells sorted from blood, obtained at week 4, from a patient treated with tofacitinib. The receptors originated from a human donor with alopecia areata. CDR3s include the opening cysteine and the closing phenylalanine or tryptophan. The D gene is left open where the match is weak. For some rows the clone size is stated as once, few or many, or as a class when expanded; others skip it.

D gene,clone size,V gene,J gene,CDR3 DNA,CDR3 protein
TRBD1,once,TRBV27,TRBJ2-1,TGTGCCAGCAGCGGGACAGGGATGAATGAGCAGTTCTTC,CASSGTGMNEQFF
.,.,TRBV5-1,TRBJ2-2,TGCGCCAGCAGCTGGGCCGACGCGAACACCGGGGAGCTGTTTTTT,CASSWADANTGELFF
.,.,TRBV29-1,TRBJ2-1,TGCAGCGTTTATTTCCGGGGCCAGGGGGAGCAGTTCTTC,CSVYFRGQGEQFF
.,.,TRBV6-5,TRBJ1-2,TGTGCCAGCAGTTACATCGGTGGCGGCTACACCTTC,CASSYIGGGYTF
.,.,TRBV19,TRBJ2-5,TGTGCCAGTAGTATAGGCCATTTAGGGACGCAAGAGACCCAGTACTTC,CASSIGHLGTQETQYF
TRBD1,.,TRBV6-5,TRBJ1-2,TGTGCCAGCAGTCACCCCAGGGGGGCCAACTATGGCTACACCTTC,CASSHPRGANYGYTF
.,once,TRBV12-5,TRBJ2-5,TGTGCTAGTGGTTCGGGACTTCCCAAAGAGACCCAGTACTTC,CASGSGLPKETQYF
.,few,TRBV2,TRBJ1-5,TGTGCCAGCAGTGCCGGACCCAGCAATCAGCCCCAGCATTTT,CASSAGPSNQPQHF
TRBD1,.,TRBV7-8,TRBJ1-5,TGTGCCAGCAGCTTAGCCCCCGTTAGGGGACAGGGGCAACAGCCCCAGCATTTT,CASSLAPVRGQGQQPQHF
.,.,TRBV15,TRBJ2-5,TGTGCCACCAGCAGAGATCTCCAGTCCCAGTACTTC,CATSRDLQSQYF
TRBD1,.,TRBV7-2,TRBJ1-2,TGTGCCAGCAGCCTCTCGGGACAGAAACTTAACTATGGCTACACCTTC,CASSLSGQKLNYGYTF
TRBD1,.,TRBV30,TRBJ1-2,TGTGCCTGGAGTATACAGGGGCACTATGGCTACACCTTC,CAWSIQGHYGYTF
.,.,TRBV29-1,TRBJ2-2,TGCAGCGTTGCTAGATCCGCCTCCGGGGAGCTGTTTTTT,CSVARSASGELFF
.,.,TRBV15,TRBJ1-5,TGTGCCACCAGCAGAGATCACATCAATCAGCCCCAGCATTTT,CATSRDHINQPQHF
.,.,TRBV25-1,TRBJ2-5,TGTGCCAGCAGTGATGGCCAGTACCAAGAGACCCAGTACTTC,CASSDGQYQETQYF